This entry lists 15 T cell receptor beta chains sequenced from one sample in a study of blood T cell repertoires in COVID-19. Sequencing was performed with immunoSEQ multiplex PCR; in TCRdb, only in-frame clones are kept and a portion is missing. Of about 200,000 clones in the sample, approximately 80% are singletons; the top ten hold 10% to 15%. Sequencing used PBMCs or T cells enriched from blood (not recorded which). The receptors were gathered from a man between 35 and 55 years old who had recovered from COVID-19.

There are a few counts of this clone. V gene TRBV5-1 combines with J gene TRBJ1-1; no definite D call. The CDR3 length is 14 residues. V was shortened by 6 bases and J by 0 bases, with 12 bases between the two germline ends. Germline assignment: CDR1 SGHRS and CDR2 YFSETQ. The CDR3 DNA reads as TGCGCCAGCAAGCCCCGGAGCCTGAACACTGAAGCTTTCTTT. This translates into CASKPRSLNTEAFF.

CDR3 nucleotides: TGTGCCAGCAGCTTTTCTTTGATTGGGCAGGGACTAGCGGACAATGAGCAGTTCTTC. This sequence encodes CASSFSLIGQGLADNEQFF. This chain connects TRBV7-6 to TRBJ2-1, with TRBD2 identical over 11 bases. J was trimmed by 5 bases and V by 3 bases; bases with no gene match: 15. Germline lookup yields CDR1 SGHVS and CDR2 FNYEAQ. This CDR3 has 19 residues.

The chain's CDR3 is CASSLLGLAGNNEQFF. The CDR3 nucleotides read TGTGCCAGCAGCCTCCTCGGACTAGCGGGAAACAATGAGCAGTTCTTC. The chain recombines TRBV14 with TRBJ2-1, with TRBD2 matching over 12 bases. Germline-derived CDR1 and CDR2 are SGHDN and FVKESK. The CDR3 consists of 16 residues. V shed 4 bases, J shed 5 bases, and the junction held 6 bases outside the gene matches.

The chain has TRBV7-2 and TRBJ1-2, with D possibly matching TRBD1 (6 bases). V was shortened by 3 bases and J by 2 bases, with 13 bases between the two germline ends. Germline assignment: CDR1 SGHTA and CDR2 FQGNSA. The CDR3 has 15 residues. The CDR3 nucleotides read TGTGCCAGCAGCTTTACACAGGGCGTAAACTATGGCTACACCTTC. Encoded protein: CASSFTQGVNYGYTF.

The DNA of the CDR3 is TGTGCCTGGAGTGTTCTGACAGACTATGGCTACACCTTC. This codes for CAWSVLTDYGYTF. The chain employs TRBV30 and TRBJ1-2, with D possibly matching TRBD1 (5 bases). The germline V and J ends were trimmed by 0 bases and 3 bases, with 8 bases remaining between them. The germline gives CDR1 GTSNPN, CDR2 SVGIG (reference sequence). The CDR3 is 13 amino acids.

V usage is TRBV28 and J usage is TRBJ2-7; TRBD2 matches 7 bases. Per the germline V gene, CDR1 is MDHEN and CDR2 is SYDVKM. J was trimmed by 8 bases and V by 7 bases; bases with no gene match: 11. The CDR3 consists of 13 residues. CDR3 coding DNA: TGTGCCAGCAAAAGCGGGGACCATTGGAAGCAGTACTTC. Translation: CASKSGDHWKQYF.

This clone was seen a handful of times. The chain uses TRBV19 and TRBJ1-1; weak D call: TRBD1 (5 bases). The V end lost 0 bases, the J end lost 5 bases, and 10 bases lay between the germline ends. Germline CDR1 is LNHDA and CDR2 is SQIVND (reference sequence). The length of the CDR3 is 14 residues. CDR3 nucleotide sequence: TGTGCCAGTAGTATAGAGGGGCCGAAGACTGAAGCTTTCTTT. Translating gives CASSIEGPKTEAFF.

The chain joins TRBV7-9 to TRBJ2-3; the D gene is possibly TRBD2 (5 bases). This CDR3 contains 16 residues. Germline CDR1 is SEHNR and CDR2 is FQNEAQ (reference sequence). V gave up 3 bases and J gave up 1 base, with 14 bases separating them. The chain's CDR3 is CASSLLSGSGTDTQYF. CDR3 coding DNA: TGTGCCAGCAGCTTGTTGAGCGGCAGCGGCACAGATACGCAGTATTTT.

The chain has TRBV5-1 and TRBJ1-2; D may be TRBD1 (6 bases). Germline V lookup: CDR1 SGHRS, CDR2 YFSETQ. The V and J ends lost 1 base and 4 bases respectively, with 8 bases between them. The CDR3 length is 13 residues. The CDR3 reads CASSLRQAYGYTF. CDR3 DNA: TGCGCCAGCAGCTTGAGACAGGCCTATGGCTACACCTTC.

DNA of the CDR3: TGTGCCACAGGGGACAGACTCACAGATACGCAGTATTTT. Translation gives CATGDRLTDTQYF. This chain uses TRBV24-1 with TRBJ2-3; TRBD1 matches at 7 bases. The CDR3 runs 13 residues. CDR1 is KGHDR, CDR2 SFDVKD, per germline. V shed 10 bases, J shed 2 bases, and the junction held 5 bases outside the gene matches.

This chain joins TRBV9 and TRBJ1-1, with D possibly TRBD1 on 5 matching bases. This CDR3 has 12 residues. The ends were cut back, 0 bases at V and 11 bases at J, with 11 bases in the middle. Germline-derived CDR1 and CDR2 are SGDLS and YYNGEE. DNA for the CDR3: TGTGCCAGCAGCGTAGCTACCGGGGGGGCTTTCTTT. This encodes CASSVATGGAFF.

CDR3 coding DNA: TGTGCCAGCAGCGCAGGACTAGCGTGGCGGGAGGGAGGGTCCTACAATGAGCAGTTCTTC. It codes for CASSAGLAWREGGSYNEQFF. This chain joins TRBV9 and TRBJ2-1; 9 positions match TRBD2. Germline V lookup: CDR1 SGDLS, CDR2 YYNGEE. V was pared by 3 bases and J by 1 base, with 17 bases of the junction left unmatched. This CDR3 contains 20 residues.

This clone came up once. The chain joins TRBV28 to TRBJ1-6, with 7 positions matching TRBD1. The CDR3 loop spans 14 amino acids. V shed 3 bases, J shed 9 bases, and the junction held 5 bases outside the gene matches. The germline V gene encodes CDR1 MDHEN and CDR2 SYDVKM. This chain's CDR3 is CASSLDRQASPLHF. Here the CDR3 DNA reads TGTGCCAGCAGTTTGGACAGGCAGGCTTCACCCCTCCACTTT.

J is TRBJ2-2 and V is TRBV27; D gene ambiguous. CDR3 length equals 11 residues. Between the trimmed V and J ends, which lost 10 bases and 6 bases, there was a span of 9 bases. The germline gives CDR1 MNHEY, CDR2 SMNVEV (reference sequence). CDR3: CAIRVAGELFF. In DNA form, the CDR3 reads TGTGCCATTAGAGTTGCCGGGGAGCTGTTTTTT.

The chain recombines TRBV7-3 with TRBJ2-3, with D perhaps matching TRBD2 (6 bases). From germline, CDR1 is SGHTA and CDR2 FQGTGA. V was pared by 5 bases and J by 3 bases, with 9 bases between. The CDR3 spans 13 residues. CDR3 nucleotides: TGTGCCAGCAGCCTGAGCGGGACAGATACGCAGTATTTT. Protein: CASSLSGTDTQYF.